The rows below give T cell receptor beta chains drawn from one sample of a study of blood T cell repertoires in COVID-19. The table came from immunoSEQ multiplex PCR; TCRdb's copy has only in-frame clones and leaves some out. The repertoire holds 25,000 to 35,000 clones, with around 80% as singletons. The sequenced material came from peripheral blood. These receptors were taken from a woman aged 65 to 85 with acute or convalescent COVID-19. Each CDR3 is given with its conserved first and last residue. The D gene is left open where the match is weak. The listing skips clone size in some rows; elsewhere it reads once, few, many or a size class.

cdr3_aa	cdr3_nt	v_call	j_call	d_call	clone_size
CASSLSETQYF	TGTGCCAGCAGTCTTTCGGAGACCCAGTACTTC	TRBV28	TRBJ2-5	NA	NA
CSVGGTEAFF	TGCAGCGTGGGGGGGACTGAAGCTTTCTTT	TRBV29-1	TRBJ1-1	NA	NA
CASSYLDRYEKLFF	TGTGCCAGCAGTTACCTGGACAGATATGAAAAACTGTTTTTT	TRBV6-2/TRBV6-3	TRBJ1-4	NA	NA
CASSEGQGLSNQPQHF	TGTGCCAGCAGCGAGGGACAGGGATTGAGCAATCAGCCCCAGCATTTT	TRBV9	TRBJ1-5	TRBD1	NA
CATSGPGGENEQYF	TGTGCCACCAGTGGCCCCGGGGGTGAAAACGAGCAGTACTTC	TRBV24-1	TRBJ2-7	NA	medium-sized
CATSTRDSPFTGELFF	TGTGCCACCAGCACCCGGGACAGCCCGTTCACCGGGGAGCTGTTTTTT	TRBV15	TRBJ2-2	TRBD1	few
CASSEGEQFF	TGTGCCAGCAGTGAGGGCGAGCAGTTCTTC	TRBV2	TRBJ2-1	NA	medium-sized
CAISESIGTSGIASTDTQYF	TGTGCCATCAGTGAGTCGATCGGGACTAGCGGGATCGCCAGCACAGATACGCAGTATTTT	TRBV10-3	TRBJ2-3	TRBD2	NA
CASSVREAPYEQYF	TGTGCCAGCAGCGTAAGAGAGGCCCCCTACGAGCAGTACTTC	TRBV9	TRBJ2-7	NA	NA
CASTYGQAGNEKLFF	TGTGCCAGCACTTATGGACAGGCAGGCAATGAAAAACTGTTTTTT	TRBV2	TRBJ1-4	TRBD1	once
CASSSVYGPGAGGYTF	TGTGCCAGCAGTTCAGTTTATGGTCCAGGGGCTGGGGGCTACACCTTC	TRBV27	TRBJ1-2	NA	NA
CASSQPGQGGNGYTF	TGTGCCAGCAGCCAGCCGGGACAGGGGGGGAATGGCTACACCTTC	TRBV3-1/TRBV3-2	TRBJ1-2	TRBD1	few
CASSHSLVAAKVRSGNTIYF	TGCGCCAGCAGCCATTCTTTAGTGGCGGCCAAAGTCCGCTCTGGAAACACCATATATTTT	TRBV4-1	TRBJ1-3	NA	NA
CASSLPGQGAYEQYF	TGTGCCAGTAGCCTTCCGGGACAGGGGGCATATGAGCAGTACTTC	TRBV19	TRBJ2-7	TRBD1	once
CASSLLNAELGYTF	TGTGCCAGCAGTTTGCTCAATGCCGAGCTAGGCTACACCTTC	TRBV28	TRBJ1-2	NA	NA
CASSSFYPTSGRYNEQFF	TGTGCCAGCAGTTCCTTTTATCCGACTAGCGGGAGATACAATGAGCAGTTCTTC	TRBV27	TRBJ2-1	TRBD2	NA
CASSQLTGSYEQYF	TGTGCCAGCAGCCAGCTCACGGGGTCCTACGAGCAGTACTTC	TRBV14	TRBJ2-7	NA	NA
CASSFGLFTDTQYF	TGTGCCAGCAGCTTCGGACTCTTCACAGATACGCAGTATTTT	TRBV5-6	TRBJ2-3	NA	NA
CASSITGRGYNEQFF	TGTGCCAGTAGTATCACAGGGAGGGGTTACAATGAGCAGTTCTTC	TRBV19	TRBJ2-1	NA	few
CASSPHGTWPYF	TGTGCCAGCAGCCCCCACGGGACTTGGCCGTACTTC	TRBV12-3/TRBV12-4	TRBJ2-7	NA	NA
CASYRGGQETQYF	TGCGCCAGCTACAGGGGTGGCCAAGAGACCCAGTACTTC	TRBV5-1	TRBJ2-5	TRBD1	NA
CASSERTTYNEQFF	TGTGCCAGCAGTGAAAGGACTACCTACAATGAGCAGTTCTTC	TRBV2	TRBJ2-1	NA	NA
CATVGQGNYGYTF	TGTGCCACCGTCGGACAGGGTAACTATGGCTACACCTTC	TRBV19	TRBJ1-2	TRBD1	once
CASRTDRGRNTIYF	TGTGCCAGCAGGACGGACAGGGGGAGAAACACCATATATTTT	TRBV2	TRBJ1-3	TRBD1	once
CASSFSSGVQETQYF	TGTGCCAGCAGTTTCTCTAGCGGGGTTCAAGAGACCCAGTACTTC	TRBV27	TRBJ2-5	TRBD2	NA
CASSQETSFRNTIYF	TGTGCCAGCAGCCAAGAAACCAGCTTCAGGAACACCATATATTTT	TRBV4-2	TRBJ1-3	NA	few
CASSPSGDYGYTF	TGTGCCAGCAGTCCTTCGGGGGACTATGGCTACACCTTC	TRBV6-5	TRBJ1-2	NA	few
CASSRDRGDSNQPQHF	TGTGCCAGCTCACGGGACAGGGGAGACAGCAATCAGCCCCAGCATTTT	TRBV18	TRBJ1-5	TRBD1	NA
CASSLSSGGVAYEQYF	TGTGCCAGCAGTTTATCATCCGGGGGGGTGGCTTACGAGCAGTACTTC	TRBV27	TRBJ2-7	TRBD2	NA
CASGQGAPSPLHF	TGTGCCAGCGGCCAGGGGGCGCCTTCACCCCTCCACTTT	TRBV4-2	TRBJ1-6	TRBD1	NA
CASSEGTPANSPLHF	TGTGCCAGCAGCGAGGGGACACCCGCTAATTCACCCCTCCACTTT	TRBV7-2	TRBJ1-6	NA	NA
CASSQDRASGANVLTF	TGCGCCAGCAGCCAGGACAGGGCGTCTGGGGCCAACGTCCTGACTTTC	TRBV4-1	TRBJ2-6	TRBD1	NA
CASSFRGGAVGNEQFF	TGTGCCAGCAGTTTTCGCGGGGGGGCTGTTGGGAATGAGCAGTTCTTC	TRBV27	TRBJ2-1	TRBD2	once
CASSYVSGNEQYF	TGTGCCAGCAGTTACGTCTCGGGGAACGAGCAGTACTTC	TRBV6-6	TRBJ2-7	NA	few
CASSLVSSGSYEQYF	TGTGCCAGCAGCTTAGTGTCTAGCGGATCCTACGAGCAGTACTTC	TRBV7-2	TRBJ2-7	TRBD2	NA
CASSPLNAGGEQFF	TGTGCCAGCTCACCACTCAATGCGGGGGGGGAGCAGTTCTTC	TRBV18	TRBJ2-1	TRBD2	NA
CASSPGTSGFSAGELFF	TGTGCCAGCAGTCCGGGGACTAGCGGATTTAGCGCCGGGGAGCTGTTTTTT	TRBV28	TRBJ2-2	TRBD2	NA
CASSQPRTSSYNEQFF	TGCGCCAGCAGCCAGCCACGGACTAGCTCCTACAATGAGCAGTTCTTC	TRBV4-1	TRBJ2-1	TRBD2	NA
CASSQYGTGKYEQYF	TGTGCCAGCAGCCAATACGGGACAGGGAAATACGAGCAGTACTTC	TRBV7-2	TRBJ2-7	TRBD1	once